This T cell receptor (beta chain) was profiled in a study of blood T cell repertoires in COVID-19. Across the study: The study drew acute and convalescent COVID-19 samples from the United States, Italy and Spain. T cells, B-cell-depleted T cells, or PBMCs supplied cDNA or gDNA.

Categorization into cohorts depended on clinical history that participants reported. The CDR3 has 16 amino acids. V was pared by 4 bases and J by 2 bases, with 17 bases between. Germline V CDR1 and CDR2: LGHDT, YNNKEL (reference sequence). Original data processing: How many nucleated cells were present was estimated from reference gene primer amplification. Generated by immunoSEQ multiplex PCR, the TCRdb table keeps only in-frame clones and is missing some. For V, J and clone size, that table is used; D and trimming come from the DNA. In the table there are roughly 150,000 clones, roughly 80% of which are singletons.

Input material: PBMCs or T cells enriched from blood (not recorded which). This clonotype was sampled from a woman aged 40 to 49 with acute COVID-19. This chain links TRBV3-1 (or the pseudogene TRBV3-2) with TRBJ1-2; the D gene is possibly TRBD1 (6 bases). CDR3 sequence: CASSPREGGRNYGYTF. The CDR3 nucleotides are TGTGCCAGCAGCCCAAGGGAGGGGGGTAGGAACTATGGCTACACCTTC.